The 20 T cell receptor beta chains below come from one sample, sequenced in a study of T cell responses to AZD1222 COVID-19 vaccine. Libraries were prepared by immunoSEQ multiplex PCR; TCRdb keeps only in-frame clonotypes and omits some of them. Of some 97,000 clones in the sample, 87% were seen once. The source material was peripheral blood, sampled on day 0 of AZD1222 vaccination. These receptor sequences come from an adult in good health.

This chain links TRBV11-2 with TRBJ2-7; 13 bases match TRBD2. V lost 8 bases and J lost 4; bases outside the gene matches: 11. Per the germline V gene, CDR1 is SGHAT and CDR2 is FQNNGV. This CDR3 is 16 amino acids long. The CDR3 region is CASSWTSGSAGYEQYF. CDR3 bases: TGTGCCAGCTCTTGGACTAGCGGGAGCGCCGGGTACGAGCAGTACTTC.

This chain connects TRBV27 to TRBJ2-3; D gene ambiguous. This CDR3 contains 13 residues. Deletions cut 5 bases from V and 1 base from J, with 7 bases between. CDR1 is MNHEY, CDR2 SMNVEV, per germline (reference sequence). DNA of the CDR3: TGTGCCAGCAGTATTCCAGGCACAGATACGCAGTATTTT. It is translated as CASSIPGTDTQYF.

This clone appeared a single time. V is TRBV27 and J is TRBJ2-2; possibly TRBD2 for D (6 bases). With 5 bases removed from V and 9 bases from J, the gap between germline ends came to 16 bases. The CDR3 runs 14 residues. Germline-derived CDR1 and CDR2 are MNHEY and SMNVEV (reference sequence). The CDR3 region is CASSRDSQSWELFF. CDR3 nucleotide sequence: TGTGCCAGCAGTCGGGACTCCCAAAGTTGGGAGCTGTTTTTT.

The genes are TRBV6-5 and TRBJ2-7; 8 bases align to TRBD1. CDR1 is MNHEY and CDR2 is SVGAGI in the germline V gene. The J segment lost 4 bases and the V segment lost 2 bases, leaving 4 bases of the junction unmatched. This CDR3 comprises 14 residues. CDR3 coding DNA: TGTGCCAGCAGTTACGGACAGGGCGGGTACGAGCAGTACTTC. This gives the protein CASSYGQGGYEQYF.

The chain has TRBV24-1 and TRBJ2-2; unclear D gene. Germline V lookup: CDR1 KGHDR, CDR2 SFDVKD. V dropped 5 bases and J dropped 3 bases, with 3 bases sitting between them. The CDR3 is made up of 12 amino acids. CDR3 sequence (DNA): TGTGCCACCAGTGCCCACACCGGGGAGCTGTTTTTT. This codes for CATSAHTGELFF.

The CDR3 DNA is TGTGCCAGCAGCCTGGACGGGAACTATGGCTACACCTTC. It codes for CASSLDGNYGYTF. V usage is TRBV7-7 and J usage is TRBJ1-2; no clear D. The length of the CDR3 is 13 residues. The germline V gene encodes CDR1 SSHAT and CDR2 FNYEAQ (reference sequence). V dropped 5 bases and J dropped 2 bases, with 9 bases sitting between them.

This chain joins TRBV7-2 and TRBJ2-2, with a possible D match to TRBD2 (6 bases). V was cut by 1 base and J by 8 bases, with 17 bases left in between. This CDR3 spans 16 amino acids. Germline V gene sequence: CDR1 SGHTA, CDR2 FQGNSA. CDR3 amino acids: CASSLDGSAGRGELFF. The CDR3, as DNA: TGTGCCAGCAGCTTAGACGGGTCAGCGGGCAGGGGGGAGCTGTTTTTT.

Only one count was recorded for this clone. The chain uses TRBV7-1 and TRBJ2-6; D tentatively reads TRBD1 or TRBD2 (5 bases each). TRBV7-1 is designated an ORF whose function remains uncertain. The V end was cut by 5 bases, the J end by 10 bases, with 27 bases between. The CDR3 spans 18 residues. For the CDR3, the DNA is TGTGCCAGCAGCGGGCGGGTTCACGAGGACAAAGTCGGGAACGTCCTGACTTTC. Translated, it gives CASSGRVHEDKVGNVLTF.

This rearrangement joins TRBV3-1 (or the pseudogene TRBV3-2) to TRBJ1-4; D not resolved. The V gene lost 4 bases and the J gene lost 8 bases, with 11 bases spanning the gap. Germline CDR1 LGHDT, CDR2 YNNKEL (reference sequence). This CDR3 has 13 residues. The CDR3 region has the DNA TGTGCCAGCAGCCCTTTGGGGTGGGAAAAACTGTTTTTT. This sequence encodes CASSPLGWEKLFF.

Here the CDR3 DNA reads TGTGCCAGCAGCTTCTTTTCTGGACTGGCTTCCTACGAGCAGTACTTC. It codes for CASSFFSGLASYEQYF. The chain uses TRBV5-6 and TRBJ2-7, with D tentatively TRBD2 (5 bases). The germline gives CDR1 SGHDT, CDR2 YYEEEE. The CDR3 sequence is 16 residues long. The V end was cut by 2 bases, the J end by 1 base, with 16 bases between.

The chain links TRBV7-9 to TRBJ1-2; weak D call: TRBD1 (5 bases). The CDR3 has 16 amino acids. Germline CDR1 and CDR2: SEHNR and FQNEAQ (reference sequence). The V end was cut by 5 bases, the J end by 4 bases, with 20 bases between. The CDR3 reads CASSPIGAGFPYGYTF. The CDR3 DNA follows: TGTGCCAGCAGCCCAATAGGGGCGGGATTTCCCTATGGCTACACCTTC. Supplemented by reference TRBV7-9 and TRBJ1-2, the full variable domain reads DTGVSQNPRHKITKRGQNVTFRCDPISEHNRLYWYRQTLGQGPEFLTYFQNEAQLEKSRLLSDRFSAERPKGSFSTLEIQRTEQGDSAMYLCASSPIGAGFPYGYTFGSGTRLTVV.

This chain links TRBV27 with TRBJ1-2, with D possibly TRBD1 on 5 matching bases. This CDR3 is built from 13 residues. Looked up from germline, CDR1 is MNHEY and CDR2 is SMNVEV (reference sequence). V was trimmed by 4 bases and J by 0 bases, leaving 6 bases between them. The CDR3 here is CASSSDTNYGYTF. As DNA, the CDR3 is TGTGCCAGCAGTTCGGACACTAACTATGGCTACACCTTC.

This clone was detected only once. This sequence joins TRBV11-2 and TRBJ2-5; 10 bases align to TRBD2. Germline CDR1 SGHAT, CDR2 FQNNGV. This CDR3 is built from 16 residues. J was trimmed by 1 base and V by 7 bases; bases with no gene match: 9. CDR3 nucleotide sequence: TGTGCCAGCACCCAGGGGGCTAGCGGGGGCCAAGAGACCCAGTACTTC. As protein: CASTQGASGGQETQYF.

The rearrangement links TRBV18 to TRBJ1-1; weak D call: TRBD1 (5 bases). CDR1 and CDR2 (germline): KGHSH, LQKENI. CDR3 length: 15 amino acids. V was clipped by 5 bases and J by 0 bases, with 13 bases between them. DNA of the CDR3: TGTGCCAGCTCAGAAAGACAGCTAATGAACACTGAAGCTTTCTTT. It yields the protein CASSERQLMNTEAFF.

The rearrangement joins TRBV6-5 to TRBJ1-1, with 8 bases aligning to TRBD1. Germline V gene data show CDR1 as MNHEY and CDR2 as SVGAGI. The CDR3 loop spans 13 amino acids. Trimming cost V 2 bases and J 11 bases; bases outside gene matches: 7. The CDR3 loop reads CASSYGQGRGAFF. In DNA, the CDR3 is TGTGCCAGCAGTTACGGACAGGGCCGTGGTGCTTTCTTT.

This clone was observed a handful of times. V usage is TRBV12-3 or TRBV12-4 and J usage is TRBJ1-1; TRBD1 might be the D (5 bases). With 3 bases removed from V and 11 bases from J, the gap between germline ends came to 10 bases. This CDR3 spans 11 amino acids. DNA for the CDR3: TGTGCCAGCAGTTTCGGGGGGATTGCTTTCTTT. It specifies CASSFGGIAFF.

The chain uses TRBV7-3 and TRBJ1-1, with a weak D call TRBD1 (6 bases). CDR1 SGHTA and CDR2 FQGTGA come from the germline V gene. The CDR3 has 14 residues. V was trimmed by 4 bases and J by 1 base, leaving 10 bases between them. The CDR3 nucleotides are TGTGCCAGCAGCTCATCGGGACAGAACACTGAAGCTTTCTTT. This sequence encodes CASSSSGQNTEAFF.

The chain uses TRBV5-1 and TRBJ1-1; tentative D call: TRBD1 (5 bases). CDR3 length: 17 amino acids. Trimming removed 3 bases at V and 3 bases at J, with 21 bases between. Germline V gene sequence: CDR1 SGHRS, CDR2 YFSETQ. The CDR3 bases are TGCGCCAGCAGCTCCACCGGGGCGTTTCGGGGGGACACTGAAGCTTTCTTT. Residues: CASSSTGAFRGDTEAFF.

This rearrangement joins TRBV6-1 to TRBJ1-1; D gene uncertain. With 1 base removed from V and 8 bases from J, the gap between germline ends came to 5 bases. The CDR3 has 11 amino acids. In germline, CDR1 is MNHNS, CDR2 SASEGT. The CDR3 nucleotides are TGTGCCAGCAGTGAAGTAGGAGAAGCTTTCTTT. It yields the protein CASSEVGEAFF.

This chain connects TRBV5-1 to TRBJ1-4; no definite D call. CDR1 and CDR2 from the germline V gene are SGHRS and YFSETQ. Between the trimmed V and J ends, which lost 4 bases and 5 bases, there was a span of 9 bases. The CDR3 is made up of 13 amino acids. The CDR3 region is CASSSGINEKLFF. DNA for the CDR3: TGCGCCAGCAGCAGTGGAATAAATGAAAAACTGTTTTTT.